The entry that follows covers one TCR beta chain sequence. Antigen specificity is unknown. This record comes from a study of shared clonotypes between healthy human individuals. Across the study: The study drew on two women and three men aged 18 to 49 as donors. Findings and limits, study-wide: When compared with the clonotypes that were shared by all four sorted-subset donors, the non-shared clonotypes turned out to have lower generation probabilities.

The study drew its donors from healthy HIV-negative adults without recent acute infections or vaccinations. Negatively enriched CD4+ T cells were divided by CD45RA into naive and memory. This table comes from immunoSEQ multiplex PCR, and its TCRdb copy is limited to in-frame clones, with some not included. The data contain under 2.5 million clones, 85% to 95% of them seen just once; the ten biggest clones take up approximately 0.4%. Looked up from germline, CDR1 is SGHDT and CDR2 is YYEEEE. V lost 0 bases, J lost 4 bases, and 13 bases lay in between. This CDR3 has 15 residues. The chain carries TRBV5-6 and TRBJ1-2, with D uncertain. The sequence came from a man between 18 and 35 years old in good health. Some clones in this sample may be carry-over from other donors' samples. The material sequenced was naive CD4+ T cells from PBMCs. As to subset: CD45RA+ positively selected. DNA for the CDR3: TGTGCCAGCAGCTTGGGCGGCGAGCTCCTCTATGGCTACACCTTC. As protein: CASSLGGELLYGYTF.